Sequencing of this TCR beta chain was carried out in a study of T cell responses to AZD1222 COVID-19 vaccine. The study, taken as a whole, reports: Repertoire samples came only from after the peak T cell response. At study baseline, merely five or six AZD1222 recipients were seropositive. The study reported that nearly half of spike-specific TCRs target unmutated variant regions.

Here immunoSEQ multiplex PCR was the method, and the copy in TCRdb shows in-frame clones only, minus some. This table holds 100,000 or so clones, approximately 90% found once. Trimming removed 5 bases at V and 7 bases at J, with 17 bases between. Looked up from germline, CDR1 is SGHTA and CDR2 is FQGNSA. The CDR3 length is 14 residues. About this clone itself: As yet, its antigen is unknown.

This receptor was identified in an adult in good health. Sequenced material: peripheral blood, taken on day 0 of AZD1222 vaccination. The chain carries TRBV7-2 and TRBJ1-2; maybe TRBD1 (6 bases). The CDR3 sequence: CASSRPQGLSGYTF. Here the CDR3 DNA reads TGTGCCAGCAGCCGCCCCCAGGGGCTCTCTGGCTACACCTTC.